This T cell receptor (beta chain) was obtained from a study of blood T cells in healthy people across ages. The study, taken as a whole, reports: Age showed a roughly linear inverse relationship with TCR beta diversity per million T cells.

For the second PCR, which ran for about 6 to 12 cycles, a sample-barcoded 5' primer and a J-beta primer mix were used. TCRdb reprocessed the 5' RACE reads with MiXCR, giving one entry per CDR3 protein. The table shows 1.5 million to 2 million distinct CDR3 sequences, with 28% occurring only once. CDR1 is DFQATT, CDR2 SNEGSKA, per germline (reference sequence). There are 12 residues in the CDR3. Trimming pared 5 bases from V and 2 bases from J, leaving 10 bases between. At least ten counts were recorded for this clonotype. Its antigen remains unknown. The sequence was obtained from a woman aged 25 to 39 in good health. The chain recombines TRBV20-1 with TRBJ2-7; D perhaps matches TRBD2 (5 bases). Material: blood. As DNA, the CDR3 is TGCAGTGCTTCATCGGGAACCTACGAGCAGTACTTC. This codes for CSASSGTYEQYF.